A selection of T cell receptor beta chains follows, all from one sample in a study of identical twins. TCRdb redid the calling of the 5' RACE reads with MiXCR, one entry per CDR3 protein. Of about 250,000 distinct CDR3 sequences in the sample, over 11% are singletons; the top ten hold approximately 10%. The specimen was memory (CD45RO+) T cells sorted from blood. The receptors shown here come from a woman aged 18 to 35 in good health. Both conserved end residues are part of each CDR3. The D gene is left open where the match is weak. Rows give clone size only sometimes, using once, few, many, or a class for an expanded clone.

cdr3_aa cdr3_nt j_call d_call clone_size v_call
CASSVETSGGETQYF TGTGCCAGCAGCGTAGAGACTAGCGGGGGAGAGACCCAGTACTTC TRBJ2-5 TRBD2 few TRBV9
CASSLSGTGTYEQYF TGTGCCAGCTCACTCTCCGGGACAGGCACGTACGAGCAGTACTTC TRBJ2-7 TRBD1 - TRBV18
CASSERAYASYNEQFF TGCGCCAGCAGTGAGAGGGCCTACGCCTCCTACAATGAGCAGTTCTTC TRBJ2-1 - - TRBV5-1
CASSNLQGTDTQYF TGCGCCAGCAGCAATTTACAGGGCACAGATACGCAGTATTTT TRBJ2-3 - few TRBV5-1
CASSLRFRDRGRRRYYEQYF TGTGCCAGCAGTCTTAGATTCCGGGACAGGGGGCGCCGACGATACTACGAGCAGTACTTC TRBJ2-7 TRBD1 many TRBV12-3/TRBV12-4
CASTLLGGNEQFF TGCGCCAGCACCCTCTTGGGGGGAAATGAGCAGTTCTTC TRBJ2-1 - - TRBV5-1
CSARDALAGGDNEQFF TGCAGTGCTAGAGACGCCCTAGCGGGAGGCGACAATGAGCAGTTCTTC TRBJ2-1 TRBD2 - TRBV20-1
CSARDEASGGREQFF TGCAGTGCTAGAGATGAGGCTAGCGGGGGCCGGGAGCAGTTCTTC TRBJ2-1 TRBD2 many TRBV20-1
CSAHSASSGNTIYF TGCAGTGCTCATTCAGCGAGCTCTGGAAACACCATATATTTT TRBJ1-3 - few TRBV20-1
CASSYASGAHEQYF TGTGCCAGCAGTTACGCTAGCGGGGCTCACGAGCAGTACTTC TRBJ2-7 TRBD2 few TRBV6-2/TRBV6-3
CSAQRGRNTDTQYF TGCAGCGCCCAACGGGGGCGAAACACAGATACGCAGTATTTT TRBJ2-3 - - TRBV29-1
CASALGVGNTIYF TGTGCTAGCGCCCTGGGGGTAGGAAACACCATATATTTT TRBJ1-3 - - TRBV12-5
CASSLGGQGPYEQYF TGTGCCAGCAGTTTAGGCGGACAGGGGCCCTACGAGCAGTACTTC TRBJ2-7 TRBD1 many TRBV12-3/TRBV12-4
CASSSNLGLSYGEQFF TGTGCCAGCAGTTCTAACCTGGGGCTATCATACGGTGAGCAGTTCTTC TRBJ2-1 - few TRBV6-5
CASSSLGRHSGNTIYF TGTGCCAGCAGTTCCCTCGGGAGGCACTCTGGAAACACCATATATTTT TRBJ1-3 - - TRBV6-5
CASSLALLWSGTSGEVYF TGTGCCAGCAGCTTAGCGCTTTTATGGTCCGGGACTAGCGGCGAGGTGTACTTC TRBJ2-7 TRBD2 few TRBV7-2
CASTPQGNTGELFF TGCGCCAGCACCCCCCAGGGCAACACCGGGGAGCTGTTTTTT TRBJ2-2 - many TRBV5-1
CSATGQGASEAFF TGCAGTGCTACGGGACAGGGGGCCTCTGAAGCTTTCTTT TRBJ1-1 TRBD1 - TRBV20-1
CSATRGGGSPLHF TGCAGTGCTACGCGGGGAGGGGGCTCACCCCTCCACTTT TRBJ1-6 TRBD1 - TRBV20-1
CSARDHRGNTEAFF TGCAGTGCTAGAGATCACAGGGGGAACACTGAAGCTTTCTTT TRBJ1-1 TRBD1 few TRBV20-1
CSARDPGPSRGSGEQYF TGCAGTGCTAGAGATCCGGGACCCTCAAGGGGGTCGGGCGAGCAGTACTTC TRBJ2-7 - - TRBV20-1
CASSPTLPGSDAYEQYF TGTGCCAGCAGTCCCACCCTACCAGGATCCGATGCCTACGAGCAGTACTTC TRBJ2-7 - - TRBV6-1
CASSLGGVEQETQYF TGCGCCAGCAGCTTGGGGGGAGTTGAACAAGAGACCCAGTACTTC TRBJ2-5 - - TRBV5-1
CASSFSDTGGGYTF TGTGCCAGCAGTTTTTCCGATACAGGGGGGGGCTACACCTTC TRBJ1-2 TRBD1 many TRBV12-3/TRBV12-4
CASSPPGRAGELFF TGTGCCAGCTCACCACCGGGGCGAGCCGGGGAGCTGTTTTTT TRBJ2-2 - few TRBV18
CASSLVSRSYEQYF TGTGCCAGCAGCTTGGTCAGCAGGTCATACGAGCAGTACTTC TRBJ2-7 - - TRBV11-3
CSARAKFTSTDTQYF TGCAGTGCTAGGGCTAAATTCACTAGCACAGATACGCAGTATTTT TRBJ2-3 - few TRBV20-1
CSARTFYEQYF TGCAGTGCTAGAACCTTTTACGAGCAGTACTTC TRBJ2-7 - few TRBV20-1
CASSLGASGREQYF TGTGCCAGCAGTTTAGGAGCTTCGGGGCGAGAGCAGTACTTC TRBJ2-7 - few TRBV12-3/TRBV12-4
CASSKGAQETQYF TGTGCCAGCAGCAAGGGCGCACAAGAGACCCAGTACTTC TRBJ2-5 - many TRBV7-9
CASSLNGGGTDTQYF TGTGCCAGCAGCTTAAATGGTGGGGGCACAGATACGCAGTATTTT TRBJ2-3 - many TRBV7-2
CASSGFGRTYEQYF TGTGCCAGCAGCGGGTTCGGCAGAACCTACGAGCAGTACTTC TRBJ2-7 - few TRBV12-3/TRBV12-4
CAISDQVANTEAFF TGTGCCATCAGTGATCAAGTAGCGAACACTGAAGCTTTCTTT TRBJ1-1 - - TRBV10-3
CASSRQGGWETQYF TGTGCCAGCAGCCGTCAAGGAGGGTGGGAGACCCAGTACTTC TRBJ2-5 - many TRBV12-3/TRBV12-4
CSANPQGEVQPQHF TGCAGTGCTAACCCACAGGGGGAGGTTCAGCCCCAGCATTTT TRBJ1-5 TRBD1 - TRBV20-1
CASSLGGTHNEQFF TGCGCCAGCAGCTTAGGCGGGACCCACAATGAGCAGTTCTTC TRBJ2-1 - many TRBV5-1
CASSVTGKGFADTQYF TGTGCCAGCAGCGTGACTGGGAAGGGATTTGCAGATACGCAGTATTTT TRBJ2-3 - few TRBV4-2
CASSQSTEAPSGQFF TGCGCCAGCAGCCAATCGACAGAGGCCCCAAGTGGGCAGTTCTTC TRBJ2-1 - few TRBV4-3
CSAPRQPYGYTF TGCAGTGCTCCCCGACAGCCATATGGCTACACCTTC TRBJ1-2 - few TRBV20-1
CSARRRTSGRGENIQYF TGCAGTGCTCGGAGAAGGACTAGCGGGAGAGGCGAAAACATTCAGTACTTC TRBJ2-4 TRBD2 few TRBV20-1
CATSRDRGPYEQYF TGTGCCACCAGCAGAGATCGGGGGCCTTACGAGCAGTACTTC TRBJ2-7 - - TRBV15
CASSLPHNYEQYF TGTGCCAGCAGCCTGCCCCATAATTACGAGCAGTACTTC TRBJ2-7 - many TRBV5-6
CASSPPRTDEQFF TGTGCCAGCAGCCCCCCCAGGACCGATGAGCAGTTCTTC TRBJ2-1 - many TRBV7-8
CASSFSDRGRLGELFF TGTGCCAGCAGCTTTTCGGACAGGGGGCGCCTAGGGGAGCTGTTTTTT TRBJ2-2 TRBD1 - TRBV5-6
CASSLEASGGYEQYF TGTGCCAGCAGTTTAGAAGCTAGCGGGGGCTACGAGCAGTACTTC TRBJ2-7 TRBD2 - TRBV12-3/TRBV12-4
CASSSGFSTDTQYF TGCGCCAGCAGTTCGGGCTTCTCCACAGATACGCAGTATTTT TRBJ2-3 - - TRBV10-2
CSARSGLAGTDTQYF TGCAGTGCTAGATCGGGACTAGCGGGAACAGATACGCAGTATTTT TRBJ2-3 TRBD2 - TRBV20-1